This T cell receptor (beta chain) was sequenced in a study of blood T cells in healthy people across ages. From germline, CDR1 is MNHEY and CDR2 SVGAGI. V was clipped by 5 bases and J by 3 bases; unmatched bases: 6. The CDR3 extends over 15 amino acids. Notes on the study in general: Estimates of total diversity, which came from one million sequenced T cells, were considered to be underestimates.

In regard to this clonotype: The antigen is not known.

In each sample, at least 7 million PBMCs were isolated. For the second PCR, which ran for roughly 6 to 11 cycles, a sample-barcoded 5' primer and a J-beta primer mix were used. From each sample, at least 2.5 million paired-end reads containing CDR3 were obtained. TCRdb ran MiXCR on the 5' RACE reads and lists one entry per CDR3 protein. The table includes about 1.8 million distinct CDR3 sequences, around half detected once. The chain joins TRBV6-5 to TRBJ2-7; TRBD2 matches at 11 bases. Sequencing was carried out using blood. This clonotype originated in a woman aged 40 to 55 in good health. The DNA for the CDR3 is TGTGCCAGCAGTGTCGCTAGCGGGGGGTTCTACGAGCAGTACTTC. It yields the protein CASSVASGGFYEQYF.